This passage covers 31 T cell receptor beta chains from one sample sequenced in a study of T-cell memory formation after mild COVID-19. Each CDR3 protein gets one entry after TCRdb re-called the 5' RACE reads with MiXCR. The sample has 40,000 to 55,000 distinct CDR3 sequences, around 10% seen once. Sample: PBMCs or a T cell subset sorted from them (not recorded which). The receptors stem from a man aged 18-30 years who had mild COVID-19 (a few samples of this study predate the infection). Cell type and time point are not known.

The rearrangement uses TRBV5-6 and TRBJ1-6; D call uncertain. The CDR3 length is 16 residues. The germline CDR1 and CDR2 sequences are SGHDT and YYEEEE. Trimming shortened V by 0 bases and J by 7 bases, and 14 bases separated the two germline ends. The DNA of the CDR3 is TGTGCCAGCAGCTTGGTGTTTCGTATTAGGAATTCACCCCTCCACTTT. It encodes CASSLVFRIRNSPLHF.

The genes are TRBV7-9 and TRBJ2-7; unclear D gene. The V and J ends lost 6 bases and 6 bases respectively, with 15 bases between them. This CDR3 contains 13 residues. CDR1 is SEHNR, CDR2 FQNEAQ, per germline (reference sequence). The CDR3, as DNA: TGTGCCAGCAGTTCACGTCCCGGTAGCGAGCAGTACGTC. Translation gives CASSSRPGSEQYV.

The chain links TRBV9 to TRBJ2-3; the D gene is possibly TRBD1 (5 bases). The CDR3 totals 14 residues. The germline CDR1 and CDR2 sequences are SGDLS and YYNGEE. The V and J ends lost 4 bases and 0 bases respectively, with 9 bases between them. CDR3 DNA sequence: TGTGCCAGCAGCCTACGACAGAGCACAGATACGCAGTATTTT. Translated: CASSLRQSTDTQYF.

V usage is TRBV9 and J usage is TRBJ2-3; D uncertain. This CDR3 spans 13 amino acids. The V end was cut by 0 bases, the J end by 6 bases, with 8 bases between. Germline loops: CDR1 SGDLS, CDR2 YYNGEE. CDR3 protein: CASSVVNVDTQYF. As DNA, the CDR3 is TGTGCCAGCAGCGTAGTAAACGTGGATACGCAGTATTTT.

J is TRBJ1-3 and V is TRBV7-3; possible D gene TRBD1, 6 bases. V lost 10 bases to trimming and J lost 4 bases, with 23 bases between them. The CDR3 runs to 16 residues. From germline, CDR1 is SGHTA and CDR2 FQGTGA. CDR3 DNA: TGTGCCAAGGGGAGACAGGTTGATCTGGGAGGAAACACCATATATTTT. Protein sequence: CAKGRQVDLGGNTIYF.

This clonotype was recorded many times. The chain uses TRBV12-3 or TRBV12-4 and TRBJ2-2, with D perhaps assigned TRBD1 or TRBD2 (5 bases each). V lost 8 bases to trimming and J lost 5 bases, with 15 bases between them. The CDR3 sequence is 14 residues long. The CDR3 DNA reads TGTGCCAGCGGTCCTTATGGGGGAACCGGGGAGCTGTTTTTT. This sequence encodes CASGPYGGTGELFF.

The table lists this clonotype with many counts. The V gene is TRBV7-2, the J gene TRBJ2-3; possibly TRBD2 for D (6 bases). Deletions cut 5 bases from V and 2 bases from J, with 11 bases between. This CDR3 has 14 residues. The germline V gene encodes CDR1 SGHTA and CDR2 FQGNSA. The CDR3 DNA reads as TGTGCCAGCAGCCTACTAGCCACCACAGATACGCAGTATTTT. It specifies CASSLLATTDTQYF.

As for this clonotype: Since the CDR3 does not end with the conserved phenylalanine or tryptophan, this likely comes from a read error. This sequence joins TRBV6-5 and TRBJ2-5; perhaps TRBD2 as D (6 bases). CDR3 length equals 14 residues. The germline CDR1 and CDR2 sequences are MNHEY and SVGAGI. V dropped 2 bases and J dropped 1 base, with 8 bases sitting between them. CDR3 amino acids: CASSYRRGQETQYL. The CDR3 nucleotides read TGTGCCAGCAGTTACCGGCGGGGCCAAGAGACCCAGTACTTA.

The chain couples TRBV28 to TRBJ2-3; possibly TRBD2 for D (6 bases). The CDR3 has 16 residues. Trimming pared 5 bases from V and 8 bases from J, leaving 23 bases between. Germline V gene sequence: CDR1 MDHEN, CDR2 SYDVKM. CDR3 nucleotides: TGTGCCAGCAGTCCCCCGGGAGTACGAAGTCCGGGTACGCAGTATTTT. Protein: CASSPPGVRSPGTQYF.

The chain has TRBV7-9 and TRBJ1-4; D not certain. The CDR3 has 15 residues. V was cut by 5 bases and J by 0 bases, with 10 bases left in between. Germline CDR1 and CDR2: SEHNR and FQNEAQ (reference sequence). CDR3 amino acids: CASSPTTATNEKLFF. The DNA of the CDR3 is TGTGCCAGCAGCCCGACGACTGCAACTAATGAAAAACTGTTTTTT.

This chain uses TRBV9 with TRBJ2-5; TRBD2 is a possible D gene (6 bases). Trimming shortened V by 0 bases and J by 9 bases, and 15 bases separated the two germline ends. This CDR3 comprises 14 residues. Germline V gene lookup returns CDR1 SGDLS and CDR2 YYNGEE. DNA of the CDR3: TGTGCCAGCAGCGTAGGGGGGGTCCAGACGGCCCAGTACTTC. Its translation is CASSVGGVQTAQYF. Full variable domain (missing parts from reference TRBV9 and TRBJ2-5): DSGVTQTPKHLITATGQRVTLRCSPRSGDLSVYWYQQSLDQGLQFLIQYYNGEERAKGNILERFSAQQFPDLHSELNLSSLELGDSALYFCASSVGGVQTAQYFGPGTRLLVL.

On this clonotype itself: The junction and the germline gene differ at one end; a read error may be behind it. J is TRBJ2-5 and V is TRBV7-9, with 7 bases identical to TRBD2. Germline assignment: CDR1 SEHNR and CDR2 FQNEAQ (reference sequence). This CDR3 is 11 amino acids long. CDR3: CASSVGLGLNF. DNA for the CDR3: TGTGCCAGCAGCGTCGGACTAGGTTTGAACTTC.

This chain connects TRBV7-2 to TRBJ1-5; the D gene is possibly TRBD1 (6 bases). The V gene lost 2 bases and the J gene lost 4 bases, with 12 bases spanning the gap. There are 15 residues in the CDR3. CDR1 is SGHTA, CDR2 FQGNSA, per germline. CDR3 nucleotides: TGTGCCAGCAGCTTATCCTACGGACAGAATCAGCCCCAGCATTTT. This sequence encodes CASSLSYGQNQPQHF.

This clonotype has a handful of counts. The V and J genes are TRBV28 and TRBJ1-6, with 7 nucleotides matching TRBD1. V lost 5 bases and J lost 10; bases outside the gene matches: 11. Germline CDR1 MDHEN, CDR2 SYDVKM. The CDR3 is 15 amino acids. The CDR3 region has the DNA TGTGCCAGCAGTCGATCGACAGGGCGGGGCTCACCCCTCCACTTT. Amino acid sequence: CASSRSTGRGSPLHF.

This clonotype was found a few times. The chain uses TRBV6-6 and TRBJ2-7; D might be TRBD1 or TRBD2, each matching 6 bases. V was cut by 4 bases and J by 2 bases, with 15 bases left in between. Germline CDR1 reads MNHNY; CDR2 reads SVGAGI (reference sequence). The CDR3 length is 15 residues. The CDR3 here is CASSSRGGTTYEQYF. In nucleotides, the CDR3 is TGTGCCAGCAGTTCCCGAGGGGGGACCACCTACGAGCAGTACTTC.

This clonotype was detected ten times or more. This chain joins TRBV5-6 and TRBJ2-5; perhaps TRBD1 as D (6 bases). Between the trimmed V and J ends, which lost 4 bases and 5 bases, there was a span of 24 bases. Germline assignment: CDR1 SGHDT and CDR2 YYEEEE. The CDR3 loop spans 17 amino acids. CDR3 sequence (DNA): TGTGCCAGCAGCACACCGCCAGGGAATCTGGGGGCGGAGACCCAGTACTTC. Protein product: CASSTPPGNLGAETQYF.

This clonotype showed up just a few times. The V call is TRBV9, the J call TRBJ2-3; possibly TRBD2 for D (6 bases). Germline-derived CDR1 and CDR2 are SGDLS and YYNGEE. V was pared by 0 bases and J by 4 bases, with 9 bases between. The CDR3 consists of 14 residues. CDR3 loop: CASSVGGVADTQYF. The CDR3 DNA follows: TGTGCCAGCAGCGTAGGGGGGGTAGCAGATACGCAGTATTTT. Supplemented by reference TRBV9 and TRBJ2-3, the full variable domain reads DSGVTQTPKHLITATGQRVTLRCSPRSGDLSVYWYQQSLDQGLQFLIQYYNGEERAKGNILERFSAQQFPDLHSELNLSSLELGDSALYFCASSVGGVADTQYFGPGTRLTVL.

This clonotype was counted at least ten times. The V gene is TRBV5-5, the J gene TRBJ1-6; 11 bases match TRBD1. Trimming removed 1 base from V and 14 bases from J; junction bases left unmatched: 20. Germline assignment: CDR1 SGHKS and CDR2 YYEKEE (reference sequence). CDR3 length: 19 amino acids. CDR3: CASSLRTPGTGGPGVSLHF. CDR3 DNA sequence: TGTGCCAGCAGCTTGCGGACCCCCGGGACAGGGGGACCGGGTGTGTCCCTCCACTTT.

The V call is TRBV4-1, the J call TRBJ2-5; no firm D call. The CDR3 contains 14 residues. Germline V lookup: CDR1 MGHRA, CDR2 YSYEKL. The V gene lost 4 bases and the J gene lost 2 bases, with 11 bases spanning the gap. This CDR3 reads CASSRRTDQETQYF. In nucleotides, the CDR3 is TGCGCCAGCAGCCGGCGGACGGATCAAGAGACCCAGTACTTC.

This clonotype was detected a few times. The rearrangement links TRBV5-8 to TRBJ2-7; 7 nucleotides agree with TRBD1. V dropped 5 bases and J dropped 2; count of bases not matched to a gene: 16. Germline V gene lookup returns CDR1 SGHTS and CDR2 YDEGEE. This CDR3 comprises 17 residues. CDR3 coding DNA: TGTGCCAGCAGGCAGGGGGACCTAAATCGTTTAGCCTACGAGCAGTACTTC. This translates into CASRQGDLNRLAYEQYF.

There are a few counts of this clonotype. The chain combines TRBV10-3 with TRBJ2-1; D may be TRBD1 (6 bases). V was trimmed by 0 bases and J by 2 bases, leaving 14 bases between them. CDR1 ENHRY and CDR2 SYGVKD come from the germline V gene. This CDR3 region has 17 residues. The CDR3 DNA reads as TGTGCCATCAGTGAGTCGAGACAGGAGACCGCCTACAATGAGCAGTTCTTC. As protein: CAISESRQETAYNEQFF.

This clonotype was seen ten or more times. The chain couples TRBV5-1 to TRBJ2-3; 10 positions match TRBD1. The J segment lost 7 bases and the V segment lost 3 bases, leaving 8 bases of the junction unmatched. The CDR3 totals 15 residues. The germline V gene encodes CDR1 SGHRS and CDR2 YFSETQ. The CDR3 region has the DNA TGCGCCAGCAGCTCGTCCGGGACAGGGGAGAATACGCAGTATTTT. Translating it yields CASSSSGTGENTQYF.

On this clonotype itself: A much larger clone sits a single nucleotide away, making a read error possible. V usage is TRBV7-6 and J usage is TRBJ1-4; D is ambiguous. This CDR3 spans 11 amino acids. From germline, CDR1 is SGHVS and CDR2 FNYEAQ. The DNA for the CDR3 is TGTGCCAGCAGCACTAATGAAAAACTGTATTTT. This codes for CASSTNEKLYF. Supplemented by reference TRBV7-6 and TRBJ1-4, the full variable domain reads GAGVSQSPRYKVTKRGQDVALRCDPISGHVSLYWYRQALGQGPEFLTYFNYEAQQDKSGLPNDRFSAERPEGSISTLTIQRTEQRDSAMYRCASSTNEKLYFGSGTQLSVL.

This rearrangement joins TRBV7-8 to TRBJ2-7; 10 positions agree with TRBD1. Germline V gives CDR1 SGHVS, CDR2 FQNEAQ. CDR3 length: 13 residues. J gave up 5 bases and V 5 bases, and 3 bases lay outside the gene matches. CDR3 residues: CASSTDRGNEQYV. The DNA for the CDR3 is TGTGCCAGCAGCACGGACAGGGGGAACGAGCAGTACGTC.

This clonotype was detected many times. The gene calls are TRBV5-1 and TRBJ1-5, with TRBD1 matching 9 bases. J was trimmed by 7 bases and V by 5 bases; bases with no gene match: 10. This CDR3 has 15 amino acids. Per the germline V gene, CDR1 is SGHRS and CDR2 is YFSETQ. As DNA, the CDR3 is TGCGCCAGCAGTCTCGGGACAGGGAATGGCCAGCCCCAGCATTTT. This sequence encodes CASSLGTGNGQPQHF.

The CDR3 protein is CASSLGTGAPRTQYF. DNA of the CDR3: TGTGCCAGCAGCCTCGGGACAGGGGCCCCGCGGACGCAGTATTTT. The chain couples TRBV27 to TRBJ2-3, with 10 bases aligning to TRBD1. Trimming removed 6 bases from V and 9 bases from J; junction bases left unmatched: 12. The V gene's germline CDR1 is MNHEY and CDR2 SMNVEV (reference sequence). The CDR3 covers 15 residues.

The table lists this clonotype with a few counts. The V and J genes are TRBV20-1 and TRBJ2-7, with a weak D call TRBD1 (6 bases). The germline gives CDR1 DFQATT, CDR2 SNEGSKA (reference sequence). V was clipped by 0 bases and J by 1 base, with 10 bases between them. The CDR3 spans 14 residues. CDR3 sequence reads: CSARDLQGSYEQYV. The CDR3 DNA reads as TGCAGTGCTAGAGATTTGCAGGGGTCCTACGAGCAGTACGTC.

The J gene is TRBJ1-1, the V gene TRBV7-2; D is ambiguous. CDR3 size: 15 residues. Germline CDR1 SGHTA, CDR2 FQGNSA. The V end was cut by 1 base, the J end by 3 bases, with 12 bases between. The CDR3 region is CASSLGVPPDTEAFF. The DNA of the CDR3 is TGTGCCAGCAGCTTAGGGGTACCGCCAGACACTGAAGCTTTCTTT.

About this clonotype: A much larger clone is a single base away; this may be a read error. V gene TRBV10-3 combines with J gene TRBJ2-3, with D perhaps assigned TRBD1 or TRBD2 (6 bases each). Trimming shortened V by 8 bases and J by 5 bases, and 14 bases separated the two germline ends. Germline V gene sequence: CDR1 ENHRY, CDR2 SYGVKD. The CDR3 totals 13 residues. The CDR3 DNA reads as TGTGCCATCCTGGGGGGCCCCAAAGATACGCAGTATTTT. Its protein is CAILGGPKDTQYF.

This clonotype was seen more than once but under ten times. This chain connects TRBV7-9 to TRBJ1-6; D not resolved. The CDR3 totals 13 residues. CDR1 SEHNR and CDR2 FQNEAQ come from the germline V gene (reference sequence). The V gene lost 6 bases and the J gene lost 10 bases, with 13 bases spanning the gap. The CDR3 reads CASRPQVDSPLHF. The CDR3 region has the DNA TGTGCCAGCAGGCCTCAGGTGGACTCACCCCTCCACTTT.

V gene TRBV10-3 combines with J gene TRBJ1-6; the D is unclear. This CDR3 region has 13 residues. CDR1 and CDR2 from the germline V gene are ENHRY and SYGVKD. The V gene lost 4 bases and the J gene lost 7 bases, with 8 bases spanning the gap. This CDR3 reads CAISAERNSPLHF. As DNA, the CDR3 is TGTGCCATCAGTGCGGAGCGGAATTCACCCCTCCACTTT.